This T cell receptor (beta chain) was sequenced for a study of blood T cell repertoires in COVID-19. Across the whole study: PBMCs, B-cell-depleted T cells, or T cells were the source of the cDNA or gDNA that made up the material.

The method was immunoSEQ multiplex PCR; TCRdb's version includes in-frame clones alone and lacks a portion of them. The table has 410,000 or so clones, over 75% seen once. Germline CDR1 and CDR2: MDHEN and SYDVKM. The CDR3 is 16 residues long. Trimming removed 5 bases at V and 0 bases at J, with 11 bases between. The sample taken for sequencing was peripheral blood. The chain has TRBV28 and TRBJ2-6; unclear D gene. The source is a woman aged 40-49 years with COVID-19, enrolled during active disease. The CDR3 sequence is CASSPLSPSGANVLTF. In DNA, the CDR3 is TGTGCCAGCAGTCCCCTATCACCCTCTGGGGCCAACGTCCTGACTTTC.